This is a list of T cell receptor beta chains from one sample in a study of Ad26.COV2.S vaccination and SARS-CoV-2 variants. Only in-frame clones appear in the TCRdb table, and some are missing; sequencing was by immunoSEQ multiplex PCR. The sample gives roughly 380,000 clones, around 87% of which show up once; around 3.5% is in the top ten. Sequences were derived from peripheral blood, sampled in a trial of Ad26.COV2.S vaccine versus placebo. These receptors all come from a person between 18 and 59 years old who received the Ad26.COV2.S COVID-19 vaccine or a placebo. The CDR3 runs from the conserved cysteine through the conserved F or W. The D gene is left open where the match is weak. Only part of the rows carry a size: once, few, many, or a class if the clone is expanded.

CDR3 DNA	CDR3 protein	D gene	clone size	V gene	J gene
TGTGCCAGCACTCAGGGGTCCATCCGTTACGAGCAGTACTTC	CASTQGSIRYEQYF	NA	NA	TRBV5-8	TRBJ2-7
TGTGCCAGCTCACCCCTCCGGTCCGGGGAGCTGTTTTTT	CASSPLRSGELFF	NA	NA	TRBV18	TRBJ2-2
TGTGCCAGCAGCTTAGGGAGGGCCAGGGCCCAAGAGACCCAGTACTTC	CASSLGRARAQETQYF	NA	NA	TRBV11-2	TRBJ2-5
TGTGCCAGCAGCTTCCGGGGACACGTTATATATAGCAATCAGCCCCAGCATTTT	CASSFRGHVIYSNQPQHF	NA	NA	TRBV11-2	TRBJ1-5
TGTGCCAGCAGCCCATGGGGGGGGATCCAAGAGACCCAGTACTTC	CASSPWGGIQETQYF	TRBD2	NA	TRBV7-9	TRBJ2-5
TGCGCCAGCAGCTTTGGCAGGGGGCCACCTAACTATGGCTACACCTTC	CASSFGRGPPNYGYTF	TRBD1	NA	TRBV5-1	TRBJ1-2
TGTGCCAGCAGTTACCAGGGACAGACGACCTACGAGCAGTACTTC	CASSYQGQTTYEQYF	TRBD1	few	TRBV6-6	TRBJ2-7
TGTGCCAGCAGTTACCCTGCGGCAGTCTACGAGCAGTACTTC	CASSYPAAVYEQYF	NA	NA	TRBV6-6	TRBJ2-7
TGCGCCAGCAGCCACCAGATTGGCGGACGGTTCGCTTACGAGCAGTACTTC	CASSHQIGGRFAYEQYF	NA	NA	TRBV4-3	TRBJ2-7
TGTGCCAGCAGCTTCGGGGTGGGGGTGAACACTGAAGCTTTCTTT	CASSFGVGVNTEAFF	NA	NA	TRBV7-9	TRBJ1-1
TGCGCCAGCAGCGGGGGGGTTGGAGAGACCCAGTACTTC	CASSGGVGETQYF	TRBD2	NA	TRBV5-1	TRBJ2-5
TGTGCCAGTAGTCCGCGGACAGGGGGTCAGCCCCAGCATTTT	CASSPRTGGQPQHF	TRBD1	few	TRBV19	TRBJ1-5
TGCGCCAGCAGCTTGGTGGGACCTAGCACAGATACGCAGTATTTT	CASSLVGPSTDTQYF	NA	NA	TRBV5-1	TRBJ2-3
TGTGCTAGTGCTGGACAGCCGAACACTGAAGCTTTCTTT	CASAGQPNTEAFF	NA	NA	TRBV12-5	TRBJ1-1
TGTGCCAGCAGCTTAAATCAACAGGGGGGTCTGCCCCAGCATTTT	CASSLNQQGGLPQHF	TRBD1	once	TRBV7-2	TRBJ1-5
TGTGCCATCAGTGAAGGGAGCTCCTACAATGAGCAGTTCTTC	CAISEGSSYNEQFF	NA	once	TRBV10-3	TRBJ2-1
TGTGCCAGTAGTCGGGCCCGGGAGACCCAGTACTTC	CASSRARETQYF	NA	NA	TRBV19	TRBJ2-5
TGTGCCAGCAGCTTAGGATATGGAGCTTGGAGGGGCTACACCTTC	CASSLGYGAWRGYTF	NA	once	TRBV7-2	TRBJ1-2
TGTGCCAGCAGCCCCGTTCCCGACAGGGGGAACACTGAAGCTTTCTTT	CASSPVPDRGNTEAFF	TRBD1	NA	TRBV5-6	TRBJ1-1
TGTGCCAGCAGCTTGGACGTGACAGGCACCTACGAGCAGTACTTC	CASSLDVTGTYEQYF	NA	NA	TRBV5-4	TRBJ2-7
TGCGCCAGCAGCCTGACAGGTCTCTCCAAAAACATTCAGTACTTC	CASSLTGLSKNIQYF	NA	NA	TRBV5-1	TRBJ2-4
TGTGCCAGCAGTTACTCGACAGGAAACACTGAAGCTTTCTTT	CASSYSTGNTEAFF	NA	NA	TRBV6-5	TRBJ1-1
TGCAGCGTGACAGACTCAGATACGCAGTATTTT	CSVTDSDTQYF	NA	NA	TRBV29-1	TRBJ2-3
TGTGCCAGCAGCCCTAGTCTGCAGGCATACAATGAGCAGTTCTTC	CASSPSLQAYNEQFF	NA	once	TRBV9	TRBJ2-1
TGTGCCAGCAGGGGCCAGGGGCGGGCTTACACTGAAGCTTTCTTT	CASRGQGRAYTEAFF	NA	few	TRBV2	TRBJ1-1
TGTGCCAGCAGCTTAGCCGGGGGCGTTGAAAAACTGTTTTTT	CASSLAGGVEKLFF	NA	NA	TRBV7-9	TRBJ1-4
TGCGCCAGCAGCTTGGCCCGGGACACTAGAACCTACGAGCAGTACTTC	CASSLARDTRTYEQYF	NA	NA	TRBV5-1	TRBJ2-7
TGTGCCAGCAGCTTACTTCCGGGGGCGGACTATGGCTACACCTTC	CASSLLPGADYGYTF	NA	many	TRBV7-3	TRBJ1-2
TGTGCCAGCAGCTTAGTTTCCGGGGGTGGCACAGATACGCAGTATTTT	CASSLVSGGGTDTQYF	NA	NA	TRBV11-1	TRBJ2-3
TGCGCCAGCAGCTTGGATTTTCGCAACACTGAAGCTTTCTTT	CASSLDFRNTEAFF	NA	NA	TRBV5-1	TRBJ1-1
TGTGCCACCAGCAGAGCGGGGGTCGGCAATCAGCCCCAGCATTTT	CATSRAGVGNQPQHF	NA	NA	TRBV15	TRBJ1-5
TGTGCCAGCAGCTTGCGAGGAAATGGCTACACCTTC	CASSLRGNGYTF	NA	few	TRBV5-6	TRBJ1-2
TGTGCCAGCAGCCAAGACAGGGGGCTCTACGAGCAGTACTTC	CASSQDRGLYEQYF	TRBD1	NA	TRBV3-1/TRBV3-2	TRBJ2-7
TGTGCCAGTAGTACGACCGGGACTAGCGAGACCCAGTACTTC	CASSTTGTSETQYF	TRBD2	NA	TRBV19	TRBJ2-5
TGTGCCAGCAATAAGGCCACGGAGGTCCAGTACTTC	CASNKATEVQYF	NA	NA	TRBV12-3/TRBV12-4	TRBJ2-5
TGCGCCAGCAGCTTAGTGGCAGGGAAAAGCTCTGGGGCCAACGTCCTGACTTTC	CASSLVAGKSSGANVLTF	NA	NA	TRBV5-1	TRBJ2-6
TGTGCCATCAGTGAGTCGGAGTCTCAAAATTCACCCCTCCACTTT	CAISESESQNSPLHF	NA	NA	TRBV10-3	TRBJ1-6
TGTGCCAGCAGCCAAAGCCGGCTAGGTGCCTACGAGCAGTACTTC	CASSQSRLGAYEQYF	NA	NA	TRBV4-2	TRBJ2-7
TGTGCCAGCAACAACAGGGGCACTGAAGCTTTCTTT	CASNNRGTEAFF	TRBD1	NA	TRBV2	TRBJ1-1
TGTGCCAGCAGCCAAGATTTTGGGAATTCACCCCTCCACTTT	CASSQDFGNSPLHF	NA	NA	TRBV3-1/TRBV3-2	TRBJ1-6
TGTGCCAGCAGCGGAGGGGTAGAGCCTGACTACGAGCAGTACTTC	CASSGGVEPDYEQYF	NA	once	TRBV3-1/TRBV3-2	TRBJ2-7
TGTGCCAGTAGTAAGGTAATGGACACTGAAGCTTTCTTT	CASSKVMDTEAFF	NA	NA	TRBV19	TRBJ1-1
TGCGCCAGCAGTCCGGGACAGGGGGCTTATGGCTACACCTTC	CASSPGQGAYGYTF	TRBD1	NA	TRBV5-1	TRBJ1-2
TGTGCCAGCAGCCAAGGGATGAGAGCTACTAGCGGGGGTAGCACAGATACGCAGTATTTT	CASSQGMRATSGGSTDTQYF	TRBD2	NA	TRBV14	TRBJ2-3
TGTGCCAGCTCACTGGAATACTACGAGCAGTACTTC	CASSLEYYEQYF	NA	NA	TRBV18	TRBJ2-7
TGCAGCGTTGGGGGGGGACGTGAAGCTTTCTTT	CSVGGGREAFF	NA	NA	TRBV29-1	TRBJ1-1
TGTGCCAGCAGTGATTTTAGCGGGGGGGCAGATACGCAGTATTTT	CASSDFSGGADTQYF	TRBD2	NA	TRBV6-1	TRBJ2-3
TGTGCCAGCTCCCTGTTGAGGGACACCTACGAGCAGTACTTC	CASSLLRDTYEQYF	NA	NA	TRBV18	TRBJ2-7